This entry lists 31 T cell receptor beta chains sequenced from one sample in a study of blood T cell repertoires in COVID-19. The protocol was immunoSEQ multiplex PCR, while the TCRdb copy is restricted to in-frame clones and leaves out a portion. The sample yields some 99,000 clones, 80% to 90% seen once. The source material was peripheral blood. These TCRs come from a woman older than 75 with active or convalescent COVID-19.

The V call is TRBV6-1, the J call TRBJ2-5; TRBD2 is a possible D gene (6 bases). This CDR3 is built from 15 residues. V lost 0 bases and J 7 bases, leaving 15 bases between the germline ends. Germline CDR1 and CDR2: MNHNS and SASEGT. The CDR3 protein is CASSEAGPGRSTQYF. As DNA, the CDR3 is TGTGCCAGCAGTGAAGCGGGGCCGGGGAGGTCGACCCAGTACTTC.

The rearrangement links TRBV7-8 to TRBJ2-1; 9 bases line up with TRBD1. Germline CDR1 and CDR2: SGHVS and FQNEAQ. V was clipped by 1 base and J by 4 bases; unmatched bases: 5. The CDR3 sequence is 16 residues long. In DNA, the CDR3 is TGTGCCAGCAGCTTAGTAGGGGGACAGGGATACAATGAGCAGTTCTTC. It codes for CASSLVGGQGYNEQFF.

V usage is TRBV9 and J usage is TRBJ1-2; D is possibly TRBD1 (5 bases). Trimming took 3 bases from V and 6 from J, leaving 9 bases between them. The CDR3 covers 12 residues. Germline values: CDR1 SGDLS, CDR2 YYNGEE. CDR3 amino acids: CASSGRGNGYTF. The CDR3 bases are TGTGCCAGCAGCGGGAGGGGTAATGGCTACACCTTC.

The chain combines TRBV9 with TRBJ2-5; TRBD1 aligns across 8 bases. The CDR3 runs 16 residues. Germline values: CDR1 SGDLS, CDR2 YYNGEE. Trimming took 3 bases from V and 5 from J; bases not matched to a gene: 12. The CDR3 protein is CASSAQGALSFETQYF. CDR3 sequence (DNA): TGTGCCAGCAGCGCCCAGGGGGCCCTAAGTTTTGAGACCCAGTACTTC.

This rearrangement joins TRBV24-1 to TRBJ2-1, with TRBD2 matching over 10 bases. The CDR3 spans 17 residues. Germline CDR1 KGHDR, CDR2 SFDVKD. Trimming took 3 bases from V and 4 from J; bases not matched to a gene: 8. The CDR3 DNA sequence: TGTGCCACCAGTGATGATAGCGGGAGGTCGATTTACAATGAGCAGTTCTTC. Its protein product is CATSDDSGRSIYNEQFF.

Only a few counts were recorded for this clone. The CDR3 DNA reads as TGTGCCAGCAGGGGACTAGTGGATGAGCAGTTCTTC. It specifies CASRGLVDEQFF. The gene calls are TRBV2 and TRBJ2-1; TRBD2 agrees at 8 bases. V gave up 6 bases and J gave up 8 bases; unmatched junction bases: 3. This CDR3 is built from 12 residues. Germline lookup yields CDR1 SNHLY and CDR2 FYNNEI.

The V and J genes are TRBV28 and TRBJ1-2; 9 positions match TRBD1. The CDR3 spans 15 residues. Germline V gives CDR1 MDHEN, CDR2 SYDVKM. V dropped 4 bases and J dropped 6; count of bases not matched to a gene: 9. The CDR3, as DNA: TGTGCCAGCAGTTCCGCGGCCCGGGACAGGGATGGCTACACCTTC. Protein product: CASSSAARDRDGYTF.

This clone was counted between two and nine times. This sequence joins TRBV24-1 and TRBJ1-6; TRBD1 matches at 7 bases. Germline lookup yields CDR1 KGHDR and CDR2 SFDVKD. V trimming: 2 bases; J trimming: 7 bases; junction bases outside the gene matches: 7. The CDR3 is made up of 16 amino acids. The CDR3 nucleotides are TGTGCCACCAGTGATTCCCAGGGGGGTTGGAATTCACCCCTCCACTTT. Encoded protein: CATSDSQGGWNSPLHF.

The chain links TRBV10-3 to TRBJ2-3; TRBD1 matches at 7 bases. Germline V CDR1 and CDR2: ENHRY, SYGVKD. V gave up 7 bases and J gave up 4 bases; unmatched junction bases: 14. The CDR3 is made up of 16 amino acids. DNA for the CDR3: TGTGCCATCATCCCCTTGCTAAGGGGGCTTGCAGATACGCAGTATTTT. This sequence encodes CAIIPLLRGLADTQYF.

This sequence joins TRBV5-8 and TRBJ1-2; perhaps TRBD1 as D (6 bases). From germline, CDR1 is SGHTS and CDR2 YDEGEE. CDR3 length: 15 residues. Trimming took off 2 bases at V and 7 bases at J, with 18 bases between the two ends. This CDR3 reads CASSFIGGGWRGYTF. Here the CDR3 DNA reads TGTGCCAGCAGCTTTATAGGGGGGGGATGGCGTGGCTACACCTTC.

The V call is TRBV16, the J call TRBJ1-5; 7 bases match TRBD1. Germline V gene lookup returns CDR1 KGHSY and CDR2 FQNENV. After removal of 0 bases from V and 7 bases from J, the junction contained 9 bases not matched to a gene. This CDR3 has 16 amino acids. The CDR3 DNA reads TGTGCCAGCAGCCAATCAACAGGGGAGTCGGAGCAGCCCCAGCATTTT. Translated, it gives CASSQSTGESEQPQHF.

DNA for the CDR3: TGTGCCAGCAGTGAAACGGGACAGGGTAGGCAGTATTTT. Translating it yields CASSETGQGRQYF. V is TRBV2 and J is TRBJ2-3, with TRBD1 matching over 9 bases. V shed 2 bases and J 11 bases; nucleotides not matched to a gene: 5. The germline V gene encodes CDR1 SNHLY and CDR2 FYNNEI. The CDR3 is 13 amino acids.

The CDR3 DNA is TGTGCCAGCACCAGAAACCCCACCGGGGAGCTGTTTTTT. This translates into CASTRNPTGELFF. The chain recombines TRBV12-3 or TRBV12-4 with TRBJ2-2; no clear D gene. Trimming took 7 bases from V and 4 from J, leaving 10 bases between them. The CDR3 contains 13 residues.

This clone showed up just once. The chain joins TRBV9 to TRBJ2-3; D not certain. The V end lost 1 base, the J end lost 3 bases, and 9 bases lay between the germline ends. Germline lookup yields CDR1 SGDLS and CDR2 YYNGEE. This CDR3 comprises 14 residues. The CDR3 nucleotides read TGTGCCAGCAGCGTAAATGGTGAGACAGATACGCAGTATTTT. Its protein is CASSVNGETDTQYF.

The J gene is TRBJ1-2, the V gene TRBV4-2; the D gene is possibly TRBD1 (6 bases). The V gene lost 1 base and the J gene lost 7 bases, with 10 bases spanning the gap. The CDR3 covers 13 residues. Germline CDR1 is LGHNA and CDR2 is YNFKEQ. CDR3 DNA: TGTGCCAGCAGCCAAGGTGAAGGGGGTGGCTACACCTTC. This translates into CASSQGEGGGYTF.

The CDR3 region is CASSLDSGEGNEQFF. Here the CDR3 DNA reads TGTGCCAGCAGCTTAGACAGCGGGGAGGGCAATGAGCAGTTCTTC. The rearrangement uses TRBV7-2 and TRBJ2-1; 7 bases are a match to TRBD2. The CDR3 extends over 15 amino acids. Germline assignment: CDR1 SGHTA and CDR2 FQGNSA. V dropped 1 base and J dropped 6; count of bases not matched to a gene: 6.

This sequence joins TRBV5-6 and TRBJ1-5; D call uncertain. The CDR3 runs 12 residues. Looked up from germline, CDR1 is SGHDT and CDR2 is YYEEEE. The V end lost 0 bases, the J end lost 6 bases, and 4 bases lay between the germline ends. The CDR3 DNA follows: TGTGCCAGCAGCTTGGGAGCTCAGCCCCAGCATTTT. Amino acids: CASSLGAQPQHF.

V usage is TRBV28 and J usage is TRBJ2-7; TRBD2 matches at 8 bases. The germline V gene encodes CDR1 MDHEN and CDR2 SYDVKM. The CDR3 runs 12 residues. With V trimmed by 10 bases and J by 2 bases, 4 bases remained unmatched. CDR3 bases: TGTGCCATCGAGCGGGGGACCTACGAGCAGTACTTC. It is translated as CAIERGTYEQYF.

J is TRBJ2-3 and V is TRBV19; D might be TRBD2 (6 bases). V lost 9 bases and J lost 1, with 17 bases in between. This CDR3 comprises 15 residues. CDR1 and CDR2 (germline): LNHDA, SQIVND (reference sequence). The CDR3 spells CASLSNGGRTDTQYF. CDR3 bases: TGTGCCAGCCTGTCGAATGGAGGGCGCACAGATACGCAGTATTTT.

In its sample, this clone was seen once. The chain links TRBV28 to TRBJ2-4, with 7 positions matching TRBD1. The CDR3 has 15 amino acids. The trim removed 6 bases at V and 2 bases at J, leaving 7 bases unmatched. The germline CDR1 and CDR2 sequences are MDHEN and SYDVKM. The CDR3 here is CASSILTGSKNIQYF. The CDR3 DNA reads TGTGCCAGCAGCATATTGACAGGGTCCAAAAACATTCAGTACTTC.

Comments on this clone: Other DNA variants within this sample encode the same CDR3. This chain uses TRBV20-1 with TRBJ2-1; TRBD2 matches 8 bases. CDR1 and CDR2 from the germline V gene are DFQATT and SNEGSKA (reference sequence). CDR3 length equals 13 residues. The J segment lost 7 bases and the V segment lost 3 bases, leaving 5 bases of the junction unmatched. CDR3 in amino acids: CSASPGGGNEQFF. The CDR3 DNA follows: TGCAGTGCTAGTCCGGGAGGGGGGAATGAGCAGTTCTTC.

The rearrangement uses TRBV5-1 and TRBJ2-1, with 9 bases aligning to TRBD2. Per germline, CDR1 SGHRS and CDR2 YFSETQ. V lost 0 bases to trimming and J lost 9 bases; unmatched junction nucleotides: 4. The CDR3 has 14 residues. The chain's CDR3 is CASSLGLAGSEQFF. The DNA for the CDR3 is TGCGCCAGCAGCTTGGGCCTAGCGGGAAGTGAGCAGTTCTTC.

The chain has TRBV7-3 and TRBJ1-6; weak D call: TRBD1 (5 bases). This CDR3 spans 13 amino acids. V lost 3 bases to trimming and J lost 10 bases, with 10 bases between them. Germline assignment: CDR1 SGHTA and CDR2 FQGTGA. CDR3 protein: CASSLQGSSPLHF. In DNA, the CDR3 is TGTGCCAGCAGCTTGCAGGGAAGCTCACCCCTCCACTTT.

On this clone itself: A read error may account for a junction end that differs from germline. This sequence joins TRBV7-7 and TRBJ2-5; D is possibly TRBD1 (6 bases). Germline CDR1 and CDR2: SSHAT and FNYEAQ (reference sequence). The CDR3 has 15 amino acids. CDR3 bases: TGTGCTAGCAGCCCCACAGGGATCGGGCAAGAGACCCAGTACTTC. It codes for CASSPTGIGQETQYF.

The chain recombines TRBV15 with TRBJ2-1, with 9 positions matching TRBD2. CDR3 length: 16 residues. Germline V gene sequence: CDR1 LNHNV, CDR2 YYDKDF (reference sequence). The V segment lost 0 bases and the J segment 3 bases; nucleotides outside the gene matches: 3. The CDR3 nucleotides are TGTGCCACCAGCAGAGAGACTAGCGGCCGCTACAATGAGCAGTTCTTC. This translates into CATSRETSGRYNEQFF.

This chain uses TRBV27 with TRBJ2-6; TRBD1 agrees at 9 bases. The ends lost 4 bases at V and 0 bases at J; junction bases unmatched: 4. The CDR3 sequence is 17 residues long. Germline assignment: CDR1 MNHEY and CDR2 SMNVEV (reference sequence). The CDR3 sequence: CASSYRGLSSGANVLTF. CDR3 sequence (DNA): TGTGCCAGCAGTTACAGGGGGCTTAGCTCTGGGGCCAACGTCCTGACTTTC.

The chain links TRBV4-1 to TRBJ1-6; no clear D gene. Per the germline V gene, CDR1 is MGHRA and CDR2 is YSYEKL. Trimming left V 4 bases short and J 0 bases short, with 10 bases between. This CDR3 comprises 16 residues. CDR3 amino acids: CASSRLGDSYNSPLHF. The DNA for the CDR3 is TGCGCCAGCAGCCGACTCGGGGACTCCTATAATTCACCCCTCCACTTT.

This chain uses TRBV19 with TRBJ1-5; 7 bases match TRBD1. V lost 2 bases, J lost 6 bases, and 4 bases stayed unmatched. This CDR3 is built from 14 residues. CDR1 and CDR2 from the germline V gene are LNHDA and SQIVND (reference sequence). CDR3 sequence (DNA): TGTGCCAGTAGTATACAGGGGGTCGGTCAGCCCCAGCATTTT. Translated, it gives CASSIQGVGQPQHF.

The genes are TRBV5-3 and TRBJ1-5; 8 nucleotides agree with TRBD1. TRBV5-3 is marked as an open reading frame, function uncertain. V gave up 2 bases and J gave up 4 bases; unmatched junction bases: 5. There are 15 residues in the CDR3. The CDR3 DNA reads TGTGCCAGAAGCTTTAGATGGACAGGGAATCAGCCCCAGCATTTT. It yields the protein CARSFRWTGNQPQHF.

This chain joins TRBV19 and TRBJ2-3; 7 bases are shared with TRBD2. The CDR3 totals 17 residues. Germline CDR1 is LNHDA and CDR2 is SQIVND (reference sequence). The ends lost 5 bases at V and 4 bases at J; junction bases unmatched: 15. Here the CDR3 reads CASSPNRYGTKADTQYF. The CDR3 nucleotides read TGTGCCAGTAGTCCCAATCGCTATGGGACTAAGGCAGATACGCAGTATTTT.

This chain links TRBV29-1 with TRBJ2-7, with TRBD1 matching 8 bases. This CDR3 contains 13 residues. V gave up 3 bases and J gave up 4 bases; unmatched junction bases: 5. The germline CDR1 and CDR2 sequences are SQVTM and ANQGSEA. CDR3 in DNA: TGCAGCGTTGACCAGGACAGGGAATACGAGCAGTACTTC. Its protein product is CSVDQDREYEQYF.